Listed below are T cell receptor beta chains from one sample, sequenced in a study of blood T cell repertoires in COVID-19. Generated by immunoSEQ multiplex PCR, the TCRdb table keeps only in-frame clones and is missing some. The repertoire holds 20,000 to 25,000 clones, with 89% as singletons. The sequenced sample consisted of peripheral blood. These receptors originate from a human donor with active COVID-19. The donor label of this sample is uncertain. CDR3s include the opening cysteine and the closing phenylalanine or tryptophan. D genes are given only for firm matches. Only part of the rows carry a size: once, few, many, or a class if the clone is expanded.

v_call	d_call	cdr3_length	clone_size	j_call	cdr3_aa	cdr3_nt
TRBV6-2/TRBV6-3	NA	12	NA	TRBJ2-7	CASSLKYNEQYF	TGTGCCAGCAGTCTTAAATACAACGAGCAGTACTTC
TRBV9	TRBD1	16	NA	TRBJ2-1	CASSVGGGLPGNEQFF	TGTGCCAGCAGCGTAGGAGGGGGCCTTCCGGGCAATGAGCAGTTCTTC
TRBV12-5	TRBD1	15	NA	TRBJ2-7	CASAPRDRGPYEQYF	TGTGCTAGTGCCCCCCGGGACAGGGGGCCCTACGAGCAGTACTTC
TRBV5-8	TRBD1	15	NA	TRBJ2-7	CASSPWDRPSYEQYF	TGTGCCAGCAGCCCCTGGGACAGGCCGTCCTACGAGCAGTACTTC
TRBV4-3	NA	15	NA	TRBJ2-1	CASSQGGGGNNEQFF	TGCGCCAGCAGCCAAGGGGGTGGGGGCAACAATGAGCAGTTCTTC
TRBV6-2/TRBV6-3	TRBD1	17	NA	TRBJ1-5	CASSYSKVRGRKQPQHF	TGTGCCAGCAGTTACTCGAAAGTCAGGGGGCGGAAACAGCCCCAGCATTTT
TRBV7-9	TRBD2	17	NA	TRBJ2-7	CASSFVIAGGPSYEQYF	TGTGCCAGCAGCTTTGTAATAGCGGGAGGGCCTTCCTACGAGCAGTACTTC
TRBV19	TRBD2	15	once	TRBJ2-7	CASMEGLAGTYEQYF	TGTGCCAGTATGGAGGGACTAGCGGGAACCTACGAGCAGTACTTC
TRBV7-3	NA	17	once	TRBJ1-4	CASSAGHGGATNEKLFF	TGTGCCAGCAGCGCAGGCCATGGGGGGGCAACTAATGAAAAACTGTTTTTT
TRBV11-2	NA	13	NA	TRBJ1-2	CASSLAAGDGYTF	TGTGCCAGCAGCTTAGCGGCAGGGGACGGCTACACCTTC
TRBV6-5	NA	14	NA	TRBJ1-2	CASTPGGTTYGYTF	TGTGCCAGCACCCCCGGCGGCACGACCTATGGCTACACCTTC
TRBV18	TRBD2	15	NA	TRBJ2-1	CASSPIGTSGTPRFF	TGTGCCAGCTCACCGATTGGGACTAGCGGGACCCCACGGTTCTTC
TRBV24-1	TRBD1	14	NA	TRBJ1-2	CATSDLNRGYGYTF	TGTGCCACCAGTGATTTGAACAGGGGGTACGGCTACACCTTC